Presented here are 19 T cell receptor beta chains from one specimen sequenced in a study of T cell responses to AZD1222 COVID-19 vaccine. Assay: immunoSEQ multiplex PCR; the TCRdb copy retains only in-frame clones and omits some. The sample consists of 150,000 to 200,000 clones, roughly 94% of them appearing once. The source material was peripheral blood, sampled 28 days after the second AZD1222 dose. Source of these receptors: an adult who received the AZD1222 COVID-19 vaccine.

V gene TRBV30 combines with J gene TRBJ2-1; 13 bases fit TRBD2. V lost 2 bases to trimming and J lost 8 bases; unmatched junction nucleotides: 6. Looked up from germline, CDR1 is GTSNPN and CDR2 is SVGIG (reference sequence). The CDR3 extends over 15 amino acids. The CDR3 sequence is CAWSPGLAGTYEQFF. CDR3 nucleotides: TGTGCCTGGAGTCCGGGACTAGCGGGGACGTATGAGCAGTTCTTC.

The J gene is TRBJ1-1, the V gene TRBV29-1; D is ambiguous. The germline V gene encodes CDR1 SQVTM and CDR2 ANQGSEA. CDR3 size: 14 residues. The V end lost 4 bases, the J end lost 0 bases, and 12 bases lay between the germline ends. CDR3 in amino acids: CSVAGIQMNTEAFF. DNA of the CDR3: TGCAGCGTTGCGGGGATACAAATGAACACTGAAGCTTTCTTT. The complete variable domain, with remaining parts taken from reference TRBV29-1 and TRBJ1-1, reads SAVISQKPSRDICQRGTSLTIQCQVDSQVTMMFWYRQQPGQSLTLIATANQGSEATYESGFVIDKFPISRPNLTFSTLTVSNMSPEDSSIYLCSVAGIQMNTEAFFGQGTRLTVV.

The rearrangement joins TRBV3-1 (or the pseudogene TRBV3-2) to TRBJ1-5, with D possibly being TRBD1 (5 bases). From germline, CDR1 is LGHDT and CDR2 YNNKEL (reference sequence). The CDR3 extends over 14 amino acids. V shed 0 bases and J shed 6 bases, with 9 bases lying between them. CDR3 DNA sequence: TGTGCCAGCAGCCAAGACAGGGCCGGTCAGCCCCAGCATTTT. It codes for CASSQDRAGQPQHF.

V is TRBV2 and J is TRBJ1-5; D gene ambiguous. The CDR3 is made up of 15 amino acids. Deletions cut 5 bases from V and 7 bases from J, with 18 bases between. Germline loops: CDR1 SNHLY, CDR2 FYNNEI. CDR3 nucleotides: TGTGCCAGCAGTCCTCCGGGCCACACTTCGCAGCCCCAGCATTTT. Its translation is CASSPPGHTSQPQHF. Full variable domain (missing parts from reference TRBV2 and TRBJ1-5): EPEVTQTPSHQVTQMGQEVILRCVPISNHLYFYWYRQILGQKVEFLVSFYNNEISEKSEIFDDQFSVERPDGSNFTLKIRSTKLEDSAMYFCASSPPGHTSQPQHFGDGTRLSIL.

V and J are TRBV5-1 and TRBJ1-3; possibly TRBD1 for D (6 bases). Trimming took off 1 base at V and 1 base at J, with 12 bases between the two ends. The CDR3 is 16 residues long. Germline assignment: CDR1 SGHRS and CDR2 YFSETQ. DNA for the CDR3: TGCGCCAGCAGCTTGCCCGAGGGGGGTTCTGGAAACACCATATATTTT. Protein product: CASSLPEGGSGNTIYF.

The genes are TRBV11-2 and TRBJ1-3; D remains unclear. The CDR3 sequence is 19 residues long. Germline loops: CDR1 SGHAT, CDR2 FQNNGV. V was trimmed by 3 bases and J by 0 bases, leaving 21 bases between them. CDR3 region: CASSFSQDASLYSGNTIYF. CDR3 in DNA: TGTGCCAGCAGCTTTTCCCAGGACGCATCCCTGTACTCTGGAAACACCATATATTTT.

The chain combines TRBV29-1 with TRBJ2-7; the D call may be TRBD1 or TRBD2 (5 bases each). Trimming removed 7 bases at V and 3 bases at J, with 16 bases between. Germline V CDR1 and CDR2: SQVTM, ANQGSEA. The CDR3 consists of 13 residues. The CDR3 DNA reads TGCAGCGCGGGGACCCGAGGCGGCTACGAGCAGTACTTC. Protein sequence: CSAGTRGGYEQYF.

The chain has TRBV21-1 and TRBJ2-1; no DNA check was done on the table's D call, TRBD2. TRBV21-1 is noted as a pseudogene. The CDR3 length is 16 residues. CDR3 sequence reads: CASSNGWGGSYNEQFF. The CDR3 coding sequence is TGTGCCAGCAGCAATGGTTGGGGGGGCTCCTACAATGAGCAGTTCTTC.

A word on this clone: Within the sample, other DNA sequences also encode this same CDR3. The chain has TRBV12-3 or TRBV12-4 and TRBJ1-1; no firm D call. V lost 1 base to trimming and J lost 1 base, with 4 bases between them. The CDR3 sequence is 13 residues long. As DNA, the CDR3 is TGTGCCAGCAGTTTAGGAAGGAACACTGAAGCTTTCTTT. This translates into CASSLGRNTEAFF.

The table lists this clone with a few counts. The chain employs TRBV7-2 and TRBJ1-2; 10 nucleotides align to TRBD1. The trim removed 4 bases at V and 3 bases at J, leaving 8 bases unmatched. CDR3 size: 16 residues. Germline V gives CDR1 SGHTA, CDR2 FQGNSA. CDR3 sequence (DNA): TGTGCCAGCAGCTCCCGACAGGGGGCTCGGGACTATGGCTACACCTTC. It translates to CASSSRQGARDYGYTF.

The chain combines TRBV7-2 with TRBJ2-4; D call uncertain. Germline V gene data show CDR1 as SGHTA and CDR2 as FQGNSA. The CDR3 covers 16 residues. Between the trimmed V and J ends, which lost 4 bases and 0 bases, there was a span of 13 bases. The CDR3 nucleotides are TGTGCCAGCAGCTCCCGGACGGGCCTAGCCAAAAACATTCAGTACTTC. Translation: CASSSRTGLAKNIQYF.

CDR3 protein: CASSHDSGGSLYNEQFF. In nucleotides, the CDR3 is TGTGCCAGCAGTCACGATAGCGGGGGGTCACTCTACAATGAGCAGTTCTTC. The V gene is TRBV6-6, the J gene TRBJ2-1, with 10 bases fitting TRBD2. From germline, CDR1 is MNHNY and CDR2 SVGAGI (reference sequence). The junction had 10 bases not matched to a gene; V was cut back by 5 bases and J by 3 bases. The CDR3 contains 17 residues.

J is TRBJ2-7 and V is TRBV7-2, with D perhaps TRBD1 (7 bases). The CDR3 consists of 17 residues. Trimming pared 1 base from V and 0 bases from J, leaving 16 bases between. Germline lookup yields CDR1 SGHTA and CDR2 FQGNSA. CDR3 bases: TGTGCCAGCAGCTTAGTTGGTTCGGGGGACAGCTCCTACGAGCAGTACTTC. Its protein is CASSLVGSGDSSYEQYF.

This chain joins TRBV11-3 and TRBJ1-1; no reliable D call. The CDR3 sequence is 13 residues long. Germline V lookup: CDR1 SGHNT, CDR2 YENEEA. Trimming stripped 4 bases from V and 6 bases from J, with 12 bases between. CDR3 in DNA: TGTGCCAGCAGCTCTGTCCCCGGGGCTGAAGCTTTCTTT. Translating gives CASSSVPGAEAFF. The full variable domain, its missing parts supplied by reference TRBV11-3 and TRBJ1-1, is EAGVVQSPRYKIIEKKQPVAFWCNPISGHNTLYWYLQNLGQGPELLIRYENEEAVDDSQLPKDRFSAERLKGVDSTLKIQPAELGDSAVYLCASSSVPGAEAFFGQGTRLTVV.

This rearrangement joins TRBV19 to TRBJ2-7, with D perhaps being TRBD1 or TRBD2 (5 bases each). The CDR3 has 14 amino acids. V was shortened by 5 bases and J by 7 bases, with 18 bases between the two germline ends. Looked up from germline, CDR1 is LNHDA and CDR2 is SQIVND (reference sequence). DNA for the CDR3: TGTGCCAGTAGTGGTTGGGACCCTTCTCGGGAGCAGTACTTC. It codes for CASSGWDPSREQYF. The whole variable domain, filled in from reference TRBV19 and TRBJ2-7, reads DGGITQSPKYLFRKEGQNVTLSCEQNLNHDAMYWYRQDPGQGLRLIYYSQIVNDFQKGDIAEGYSVSREKKESFPLTVTSAQKNPTAFYLCASSGWDPSREQYFGPGTRLTVT.

The rearrangement links TRBV28 to TRBJ1-5; TRBD1 is a possible D gene (6 bases). The V gene lost 3 bases and the J gene lost 2 bases, with 8 bases spanning the gap. This CDR3 region has 14 residues. In germline, CDR1 is MDHEN, CDR2 SYDVKM. The CDR3 region is CASSFAGGNQPQHF. In DNA form, the CDR3 reads TGTGCCAGCAGTTTTGCAGGGGGCAATCAGCCCCAGCATTTT.

V is TRBV14 and J is TRBJ2-1, with D possibly matching TRBD1 (7 bases). The CDR3 runs to 17 residues. V was clipped by 2 bases and J by 5 bases, with 19 bases between them. Germline V gene data show CDR1 as SGHDN and CDR2 as FVKESK. The CDR3 nucleotides read TGTGCCAGCAGCCAACTATGGACAGGAGGGGAGGACAATGAGCAGTTCTTC. Translation: CASSQLWTGGEDNEQFF.

V is TRBV5-5 and J is TRBJ1-2; D uncertain. Germline lookup yields CDR1 SGHKS and CDR2 YYEKEE (reference sequence). The CDR3 consists of 15 residues. V shed 4 bases and J shed 4 bases, with 17 bases lying between them. The CDR3 DNA follows: TGTGCCAGCAGCCCGCCGCCTGGGGTCGTCTATGGCTACACCTTC. Protein product: CASSPPPGVVYGYTF.

The chain carries TRBV10-3 and TRBJ1-1, with TRBD1 identical over 9 bases. The CDR3 is 16 residues long. J gave up 6 bases and V 5 bases, and 13 bases lay outside the gene matches. Germline-derived CDR1 and CDR2 are ENHRY and SYGVKD. For the CDR3, the DNA is TGTGCCATCAGTCCGGGACAGGGCTTGGGCGACGCTGAAGCTTTCTTT. Protein sequence: CAISPGQGLGDAEAFF.